The 5 T cell receptor beta chains presented below share a single source sample, sequenced in a study of cytomegalovirus exposure and HLA in healthy donors. The PCR made use of 60 Vbeta and 13 Jbeta primers. The data were produced by immunoSEQ multiplex PCR, yet TCRdb's version contains in-frame clones alone and is incomplete. This repertoire includes about 92,000 clones. Sequencing used PBMCs. The receptors stem from a man aged 45-65 years in good health and CMV-seropositive.

The V and J genes are TRBV7-9 and TRBJ1-1, with D unresolved. Germline V gene sequence: CDR1 SEHNR, CDR2 FQNEAQ (reference sequence). The CDR3 spans 15 residues. Trimming took 5 bases from V and 0 from J, leaving 13 bases between them. CDR3 sequence reads: CASSNSGGLNTEAFF. The CDR3 DNA sequence: TGTGCCAGCAGCAACTCGGGAGGGTTGAACACTGAAGCTTTCTTT.

The chain carries TRBV5-1 and TRBJ2-5; 11 bases line up with TRBD2. The J call may be in error: the DNA end matches TRBJ2-7 better. CDR3 size: 14 residues. CDR1 is SGHRS, CDR2 YFSETQ, per germline. The CDR3 DNA follows: TGCGCCAGCAGCGCAACTAGCGGGAGTGACGAGCAGTACTTC. Translated: CASSATSGSDEQYF.

V is TRBV19 and J is TRBJ1-4; 8 nucleotides agree with TRBD1. This CDR3 has 16 residues. V lost 5 bases and J lost 4; bases outside the gene matches: 9. CDR1 and CDR2 (germline): LNHDA, SQIVND (reference sequence). The CDR3 is CASSGYRGLGNEKLFF. Here the CDR3 DNA reads TGTGCCAGTAGTGGTTACAGGGGGTTAGGTAATGAAAAACTGTTTTTT.

This CDR3 reads CASSLRTGFNYGYTF. The CDR3 bases are TGTGCCAGCAGCCTGCGGACAGGTTTCAACTATGGCTACACCTTC. The V call is TRBV9, the J call TRBJ1-2; TRBD1 matches at 7 bases. The length of the CDR3 is 15 residues. The ends lost 4 bases at V and 2 bases at J; junction bases unmatched: 8. Germline lookup yields CDR1 SGDLS and CDR2 YYNGEE.

The genes are TRBV11-3 and TRBJ2-5; tentatively, D is TRBD2 (6 bases). The CDR3 is 19 amino acids. V was cut by 4 bases and J by 4 bases, with 28 bases left in between. Germline assignment: CDR1 SGHNT and CDR2 YENEEA. CDR3 coding DNA: TGTGCCAGCAGCTCCCCTTATGGTAGGGATAGCGGAGTGATAGAGACCCAGTACTTC. As protein: CASSSPYGRDSGVIETQYF.